One sample yielded the 26 T cell receptor beta chains listed below, sequenced in a study of shared clonotypes between healthy human individuals. The method was immunoSEQ multiplex PCR; TCRdb's version includes in-frame clones alone and lacks a portion of them. Seen here are 2,500,000 or so clones, 93% observed once, and the top ten hold more than 0.35%. The material sequenced was naive CD4+ T cells from PBMCs. Subset of the sample: CD45RA+ positively selected. These receptors were taken from a young man in good health. Some clones in this sample may be carry-over from other donors' samples.

The gene calls are TRBV5-1 and TRBJ2-1, with unresolved D. Per germline, CDR1 SGHRS and CDR2 YFSETQ. Trimming took off 4 bases at V and 6 bases at J, with 14 bases between the two ends. This CDR3 is built from 14 residues. The chain's CDR3 is CASSENPPINEQFF. The CDR3 region has the DNA TGCGCCAGCAGCGAAAACCCCCCAATCAATGAGCAGTTCTTC.

This chain connects TRBV5-1 to TRBJ2-7; a possible D gene is TRBD1 (6 bases). The CDR3 extends over 14 amino acids. CDR1 is SGHRS, CDR2 YFSETQ, per germline. Deletions cut 3 bases from V and 1 base from J, with 11 bases between. The CDR3 is CASSWQGPSYEQYF. Written as DNA, the CDR3 is TGCGCCAGCAGCTGGCAGGGGCCGTCCTACGAGCAGTACTTC.

The genes are TRBV6-1 and TRBJ1-1, with a weak D call TRBD1 (5 bases). CDR3 size: 14 residues. V was pared by 7 bases and J by 7 bases, with 19 bases between. Germline loops: CDR1 MNHNS, CDR2 SASEGT. DNA of the CDR3: TGTGCCAGCACTACTTTGGCGGGGGGACGTGAAGCTTTCTTT. It is translated as CASTTLAGGREAFF.

This clone is a singleton in its sample. This chain uses TRBV11-3 with TRBJ2-7; 10 nucleotides line up with TRBD1. After removal of 1 base from V and 3 bases from J, the junction contained 6 bases not matched to a gene. Germline CDR1 reads SGHNT; CDR2 reads YENEEA. The CDR3 extends over 16 amino acids. The CDR3, as DNA: TGTGCCAGCAGCTTAGCTGCCGGGACAGGGGACTACGAGCAGTACTTC. Translated, it gives CASSLAAGTGDYEQYF.

As regards this clone: This sample also contains other DNA sequences that code for the same CDR3. The V call is TRBV2, the J call TRBJ2-7, with D unresolved. The CDR3 spans 11 residues. V was clipped by 6 bases and J by 3 bases, with 6 bases between them. CDR1 and CDR2 (germline): SNHLY, FYNNEI. The CDR3 protein is CASRGSYEQYF. The CDR3 DNA sequence: TGTGCCAGCAGGGGAAGCTACGAGCAGTACTTC.

There are a few counts of this clone. Other nucleotide sequences from this sample produce the same CDR3. The chain recombines TRBV29-1 with TRBJ1-3; 7 nucleotides align to TRBD1. The germline gives CDR1 SQVTM, CDR2 ANQGSEA. With V trimmed by 3 bases and J by 7 bases, 0 bases remained unmatched. CDR3 length: 11 residues. The CDR3 reads CSVDRGNTIYF. The CDR3 DNA reads as TGCAGCGTTGACAGGGGGAACACCATATATTTT.

The chain uses TRBV28 and TRBJ2-3; no clear D. The CDR3 sequence is 15 residues long. The germline gives CDR1 MDHEN, CDR2 SYDVKM. With 1 base removed from V and 1 base from J, the gap between germline ends came to 9 bases. The CDR3 coding sequence is TGTGCCAGCAGTTTATTTTTTGGGGGCACAGATACGCAGTATTTT. This gives the protein CASSLFFGGTDTQYF. The variable domain in full, completed from reference TRBV28 and TRBJ2-3, reads DVKVTQSSRYLVKRTGEKVFLECVQDMDHENMFWYRQDPGLGLRLIYFSYDVKMKEKGDIPEGYSVSREKKERFSLILESASTNQTSMYLCASSLFFGGTDTQYFGPGTRLTVL.

The chain uses TRBV5-1 and TRBJ2-1; 11 positions agree with TRBD2. This CDR3 spans 17 amino acids. V lost 0 bases and J lost 4; bases outside the gene matches: 6. Per germline, CDR1 SGHRS and CDR2 YFSETQ. CDR3 DNA sequence: TGCGCCAGCAGCTTGGGACTAGCGGGGTGGGGGTACAATGAGCAGTTCTTC. It codes for CASSLGLAGWGYNEQFF. The complete variable domain, with remaining parts taken from reference TRBV5-1 and TRBJ2-1, reads KAGVTQTPRYLIKTRGQQVTLSCSPISGHRSVSWYQQTPGQGLQFLFEYFSETQRNKGNFPGRFSGRQFSNSRSEMNVSTLELGDSALYLCASSLGLAGWGYNEQFFGPGTRLTVL.

The rearrangement links TRBV28 to TRBJ2-3, with D perhaps TRBD2 (5 bases). V was clipped by 3 bases and J by 5 bases, with 12 bases between them. The length of the CDR3 is 14 residues. Germline CDR1 is MDHEN and CDR2 is SYDVKM. CDR3 DNA: TGTGCCAGCAGTTTGCCCTCAACTAGAGATACGCAGTATTTT. Its translation: CASSLPSTRDTQYF.

The chain has TRBV5-4 and TRBJ2-3; TRBD2 matches 7 bases. Trimming cost V 2 bases and J 4 bases; bases outside gene matches: 10. The length of the CDR3 is 16 residues. Per germline, CDR1 SGHNT and CDR2 YYREEE (reference sequence). CDR3 in DNA: TGTGCCAGCAGCTTAAAGCAAGCGGGACCCCCAGATACGCAGTATTTT. This encodes CASSLKQAGPPDTQYF.

There are a few counts of this clone. Other DNA sequences within the sample encode an identical CDR3. The chain has TRBV7-3 and TRBJ2-2; D gene uncertain. The CDR3 extends over 13 amino acids. The V gene lost 4 bases and the J gene lost 6 bases, with 9 bases spanning the gap. Germline CDR1 and CDR2: SGHTA and FQGTGA. The chain's CDR3 is CASSSGLAGELFF. As DNA, the CDR3 is TGTGCCAGCAGCTCTGGGTTGGCCGGGGAGCTGTTTTTT. Full variable domain (missing parts from reference TRBV7-3 and TRBJ2-2): GAGVSQTPSNKVTEKGKYVELRCDPISGHTALYWYRQSLGQGPEFLIYFQGTGAADDSGLPNDRFFAVRPEGSVSTLKIQRTERGDSAVYLCASSSGLAGELFFGEGSRLTVL.

The chain combines TRBV5-6 with TRBJ2-1; maybe TRBD1 (7 bases). The CDR3 spans 14 residues. The V end was cut by 4 bases, the J end by 7 bases, with 15 bases between. The germline V gene has CDR1 SGHDT and CDR2 YYEEEE. In nucleotides, the CDR3 is TGTGCCAGCAGCGGGGGGAGACAGGGAAATGAGCAGTTCTTC. It specifies CASSGGRQGNEQFF.

This clone occurred a few times. This chain joins TRBV29-1 and TRBJ1-1, with D perhaps matching TRBD1 (6 bases). V lost 4 bases and J 1 base, leaving 16 bases between the germline ends. Germline lookup yields CDR1 SQVTM and CDR2 ANQGSEA. The CDR3 totals 15 residues. CDR3 residues: CSVVQGPNENTEAFF. DNA of the CDR3: TGCAGCGTTGTGCAGGGGCCAAACGAGAACACTGAAGCTTTCTTT.

The rearrangement joins TRBV7-9 to TRBJ2-3, with no clear D. Germline CDR1 reads SEHNR; CDR2 reads FQNEAQ (reference sequence). CDR3 length: 15 residues. Trimming removed 5 bases at V and 0 bases at J, with 12 bases between. CDR3 DNA sequence: TGTGCCAGCAGCATACACCGAACTAGCACAGATACGCAGTATTTT. It specifies CASSIHRTSTDTQYF. Using reference TRBV7-9 and TRBJ2-3 for the parts outside the CDR3, the full variable domain is DTGVSQNPRHKITKRGQNVTFRCDPISEHNRLYWYRQTLGQGPEFLTYFQNEAQLEKSRLLSDRFSAERPKGSFSTLEIQRTEQGDSAMYLCASSIHRTSTDTQYFGPGTRLTVL.

CDR3 sequence: CAWTLPPGGLETQYF. As DNA, the CDR3 is TGTGCCTGGACACTCCCCCCGGGGGGATTAGAGACCCAGTACTTC. This rearrangement joins TRBV30 to TRBJ2-5; TRBD2 aligns across 7 bases. The CDR3 loop spans 15 amino acids. Germline trimming cut 4 bases from V and 4 bases from J; bases unmatched to any gene: 12. Germline CDR1 GTSNPN, CDR2 SVGIG (reference sequence).

This sequence joins TRBV5-1 and TRBJ2-1; 8 nucleotides line up with TRBD2. Germline values: CDR1 SGHRS, CDR2 YFSETQ. There are 16 residues in the CDR3. Trimming took 0 bases from V and 2 from J; bases not matched to a gene: 4. CDR3 bases: TGCGCCAGCAGCTTGGGACTAGCGTATCCCTACAATGAGCAGTTCTTC. This codes for CASSLGLAYPYNEQFF.

The chain uses TRBV2 and TRBJ2-7; tentatively, D is TRBD1 (5 bases). The germline V and J ends were trimmed by 6 bases and 8 bases, with 11 bases remaining between them. The CDR3 consists of 11 residues. Germline lookup yields CDR1 SNHLY and CDR2 FYNNEI. CDR3 DNA: TGTGCCAGCAGCCGTCAGGGTAAGCAGTACTTC. Amino acid sequence: CASSRQGKQYF.

The rearrangement uses TRBV19 and TRBJ2-1; 10 nucleotides align to TRBD2. V trimming: 7 bases; J trimming: 8 bases; junction bases outside the gene matches: 14. This CDR3 spans 16 amino acids. Germline CDR1 reads LNHDA; CDR2 reads SQIVND (reference sequence). Written as DNA, the CDR3 is TGTGCCAGTACCTACAACTCGCTAGCGGGAGTTGATGAGCAGTTCTTC. It specifies CASTYNSLAGVDEQFF.

This CDR3 reads CASSMGTGGYTGELFF. DNA of the CDR3: TGTGCCAGTAGTATGGGGACAGGGGGTTACACCGGGGAGCTGTTTTTT. This sequence joins TRBV19 and TRBJ2-2; 11 nucleotides align to TRBD1. The CDR3 contains 16 residues. CDR1 and CDR2 (germline): LNHDA, SQIVND (reference sequence). The trim removed 3 bases at V and 3 bases at J, leaving 3 bases unmatched.

This clone was seen just once. This chain links TRBV5-1 with TRBJ1-1; D possibly corresponds to TRBD1 (6 bases). The CDR3 spans 16 residues. Looked up from germline, CDR1 is SGHRS and CDR2 is YFSETQ. The V and J ends lost 4 bases and 5 bases respectively, with 21 bases between them. CDR3 region: CASSILGGVLGTEAFF. The CDR3 coding sequence is TGCGCCAGCAGCATCCTAGGGGGGGTACTAGGGACTGAAGCTTTCTTT.

The V call is TRBV6-1, the J call TRBJ2-7; tentatively, D is TRBD1 (6 bases). The CDR3 has 15 residues. The germline CDR1 and CDR2 sequences are MNHNS and SASEGT. Trimming took off 4 bases at V and 3 bases at J, with 16 bases between the two ends. The CDR3 DNA reads as TGTGCCAGCAGTGGCCCTGGCCAGGGGAACTACGAGCAGTACTTC. Translating it yields CASSGPGQGNYEQYF.

The V gene is TRBV27, the J gene TRBJ2-7; D is ambiguous. Germline loops: CDR1 MNHEY, CDR2 SMNVEV (reference sequence). V was clipped by 6 bases and J by 3 bases, with 6 bases between them. The CDR3 sequence is 11 residues long. The CDR3 DNA is TGTGCCAGCAGCCGGGTCTACGAGCAGTACTTC. Residues: CASSRVYEQYF.

The chain employs TRBV6-5 and TRBJ1-5; the match to TRBD1 covers 7 bases. After removal of 4 bases from V and 3 bases from J, the junction contained 9 bases not matched to a gene. Germline values: CDR1 MNHEY, CDR2 SVGAGI. There are 16 residues in the CDR3. Written as DNA, the CDR3 is TGTGCCAGCAGTTCCGATGACAGGGCCCTCAATCAGCCCCAGCATTTT. Amino acid sequence: CASSSDDRALNQPQHF.

The chain carries TRBV7-2 and TRBJ2-5; no clear D gene. V lost 4 bases, J lost 4 bases, and 7 bases lay in between. Per germline, CDR1 SGHTA and CDR2 FQGNSA. The CDR3 is 12 residues long. The CDR3 region is CASSSERETQYF. CDR3 DNA: TGTGCCAGCAGCTCCGAGCGAGAGACCCAGTACTTC. The full variable domain, its missing parts supplied by reference TRBV7-2 and TRBJ2-5, is GAGVSQSPSNKVTEKGKDVELRCDPISGHTALYWYRQSLGQGLEFLIYFQGNSAPDKSGLPSDRFSAERTGGSVSTLTIQRTQQEDSAVYLCASSSERETQYFGPGTRLLVL.

Remarks on this clone: Other DNA sequences from this sample encode an identical CDR3 as well. The chain recombines TRBV9 with TRBJ1-5; D is unresolved. The germline V gene encodes CDR1 SGDLS and CDR2 YYNGEE. This CDR3 region has 14 residues. The V end was cut by 2 bases, the J end by 3 bases, with 9 bases between. CDR3 in amino acids: CASSVGRSNQPQHF. CDR3 nucleotides: TGTGCCAGCAGCGTTGGACGGTCCAATCAGCCCCAGCATTTT.

The chain has TRBV19 and TRBJ2-7; 9 bases match TRBD2. Losses at the gene ends were 5 bases for V and 0 bases for J; bases not matched to a gene: 8. The germline CDR1 and CDR2 sequences are LNHDA and SQIVND (reference sequence). The CDR3 is 16 residues long. The CDR3 reads CASSFRLAEHSYEQYF. The DNA for the CDR3 is TGTGCCAGTAGTTTTCGACTAGCGGAACACTCCTACGAGCAGTACTTC.